The 20 T cell receptor beta chains in this list originate from one sample, sequenced in a study of blood T cell repertoires in COVID-19. Repertoires were generated with immunoSEQ multiplex PCR, while TCRdb's copy carries only in-frame clones and drops some. The sample lists about 380,000 clones, more than 75% seen once, with less than 1.5% in the top ten. Material for sequencing was PBMCs or T cells enriched from blood (not recorded which). These receptors were taken from a woman between 18 and 29 years old who had recovered from COVID-19.

This clone was picked up a small number of times. The chain couples TRBV7-3 to TRBJ2-7; tentatively, D is TRBD2 (6 bases). V was clipped by 6 bases and J by 9 bases, with 15 bases between them. The CDR3 contains 12 residues. Germline CDR1 SGHTA, CDR2 FQGTGA. CDR3 coding DNA: TGTGCCAGCAGTTCCCTAGCGCAGGGGCAGTACTTC. Amino acids: CASSSLAQGQYF.

V is TRBV5-4 and J is TRBJ2-1, with TRBD2 matching 9 bases. V was pared by 4 bases and J by 2 bases, with 13 bases of the junction left unmatched. Looked up from germline, CDR1 is SGHNT and CDR2 is YYREEE (reference sequence). The CDR3 has 18 amino acids. The CDR3 coding sequence is TGTGCCAGCAGCCCCCTCCTACTAGCGGGCTGGACCTACAATGAGCAGTTCTTC. It specifies CASSPLLLAGWTYNEQFF.

This chain connects TRBV6-5 to TRBJ1-5, with D possibly being TRBD1 (6 bases). V was shortened by 8 bases and J by 6 bases, with 14 bases between the two germline ends. The CDR3 length is 13 residues. Germline assignment: CDR1 MNHEY and CDR2 SVGAGI. The CDR3 DNA reads as TGTGCCAGCGGGCCGACAGGCTCTCAGCCCCAGCATTTT. Its translation: CASGPTGSQPQHF.

CDR3 DNA sequence: TGTGCCAGCAGCCAAGCCCGGGGAGCGGGGGGCCCTCGGTTATACAATGAGCAGTTCTTC. As protein: CASSQARGAGGPRLYNEQFF. The chain is built from TRBV3-1 (or the pseudogene TRBV3-2) and TRBJ2-1; 9 bases are shared with TRBD2. The germline V gene has CDR1 LGHDT and CDR2 YNNKEL (reference sequence). This CDR3 is built from 20 residues. V lost 1 base to trimming and J lost 4 bases; unmatched junction nucleotides: 17.

The V call is TRBV18, the J call TRBJ1-5; TRBD1 aligns across 7 bases. The CDR3 runs 15 residues. V shed 3 bases and J 6 bases; nucleotides not matched to a gene: 8. Germline V lookup: CDR1 KGHSH, CDR2 LQKENI. The CDR3 DNA reads as TGTGCCAGCTCACCGGAGAGGGGGCAGCTTCAGCCCCAGCATTTT. This translates into CASSPERGQLQPQHF.

The J gene is TRBJ1-2, the V gene TRBV7-9; D gene ambiguous. There are 14 residues in the CDR3. Germline V lookup: CDR1 SEHNR, CDR2 FQNEAQ (reference sequence). V was clipped by 1 base and J by 2 bases, with 8 bases between them. The DNA for the CDR3 is TGTGCCAGCAGCTTAGTCCCGGAGAACTATGGCTACACCTTC. Encoded protein: CASSLVPENYGYTF. The whole variable domain, filled in from reference TRBV7-9 and TRBJ1-2, reads DTGVSQNPRHKITKRGQNVTFRCDPISEHNRLYWYRQTLGQGPEFLTYFQNEAQLEKSRLLSDRFSAERPKGSFSTLEIQRTEQGDSAMYLCASSLVPENYGYTFGSGTRLTVV.

With respect to this clone: Other DNA sequences in this sample translate to the same CDR3. V gene TRBV9 combines with J gene TRBJ2-2; 7 bases line up with TRBD1. This CDR3 has 14 amino acids. After removal of 2 bases from V and 4 bases from J, the junction contained 2 bases not matched to a gene. Germline-derived CDR1 and CDR2 are SGDLS and YYNGEE. DNA for the CDR3: TGTGCCAGCAGCGTTGAGGGGGCCACCGGGGAGCTGTTTTTT. It translates to CASSVEGATGELFF.

V gene TRBV11-3 combines with J gene TRBJ2-5, with a weak D call TRBD1 (6 bases). CDR3 size: 15 residues. Germline V gene sequence: CDR1 SGHNT, CDR2 YENEEA. V was shortened by 0 bases and J by 2 bases, with 10 bases between the two germline ends. The CDR3 DNA sequence: TGTGCCAGCAGCTTAGATGGGACACAGCAAGAGACCCAGTACTTC. This gives the protein CASSLDGTQQETQYF. Drawing the rest from reference TRBV11-3 and TRBJ2-5, the complete variable domain is EAGVVQSPRYKIIEKKQPVAFWCNPISGHNTLYWYLQNLGQGPELLIRYENEEAVDDSQLPKDRFSAERLKGVDSTLKIQPAELGDSAVYLCASSLDGTQQETQYFGPGTRLLVL.

This chain joins TRBV18 and TRBJ2-5, with a weak D call TRBD1 (5 bases). Germline lookup yields CDR1 KGHSH and CDR2 LQKENI. The CDR3 is 13 amino acids. V gave up 1 base and J gave up 2 bases, with 5 bases separating them. CDR3 nucleotides: TGTGCCAGCTCACCACGACAGCAAGAGACCCAGTACTTC. It specifies CASSPRQQETQYF.

This sequence joins TRBV6-5 and TRBJ1-2, with D possibly being TRBD1 (6 bases). Germline CDR1 and CDR2: MNHEY and SVGAGI. This CDR3 spans 13 amino acids. Trimming cost V 5 bases and J 4 bases, with 11 bases left between them. CDR3 region: CASSPGGAYGYTF. DNA of the CDR3: TGTGCCAGCAGTCCGGGGGGCGCCTATGGCTACACCTTC.

The V gene is TRBV28, the J gene TRBJ2-6; no definite D call. CDR3 size: 19 residues. Germline values: CDR1 MDHEN, CDR2 SYDVKM. V dropped 5 bases and J dropped 0 bases, with 20 bases sitting between them. CDR3 coding DNA: TGTGCCAGCAGTCTTGCTGAGTATTTTCTCCACTCTGGGGCCAACGTCCTGACTTTC. Translated, it gives CASSLAEYFLHSGANVLTF.

This clone was counted a single time. The V call is TRBV11-3, the J call TRBJ2-5, with 8 bases matching TRBD1. Trimming at V came to 5 bases and at J to 4 bases, leaving 3 bases not matched to a gene. Germline loops: CDR1 SGHNT, CDR2 YENEEA. There are 13 residues in the CDR3. As DNA, the CDR3 is TGTGCCAGCAGCCAGGGGGCTCGAGAGACCCAGTACTTC. Translated: CASSQGARETQYF.

The chain carries TRBV30 and TRBJ1-2; TRBD1 might be the D (5 bases). The CDR3 is made up of 12 amino acids. CDR1 and CDR2 from the germline V gene are GTSNPN and SVGIG (reference sequence). V was clipped by 5 bases and J by 3 bases, with 10 bases between them. CDR3 bases: TGTGCCTGGGCCAGGGATGACTATGGCTACACCTTC. Translation gives CAWARDDYGYTF. The entire variable domain, with the rest obtained from reference TRBV30 and TRBJ1-2, is as follows: SQTIHQWPATLVQPVGSPLSLECTVEGTSNPNLYWYRQAAGRGLQLLFYSVGIGQISSEVPQNLSASRPQDRQFILSSKKLLLSDSGFYLCAWARDDYGYTFGSGTRLTVV.

The V and J genes are TRBV10-3 and TRBJ2-7, with D hard to call. CDR3 length equals 12 residues. V was pared by 2 bases and J by 7 bases, with 9 bases between. The germline V gene encodes CDR1 ENHRY and CDR2 SYGVKD. CDR3 nucleotide sequence: TGTGCCATCAGTGAGGAGTCCTGGGAGCAGTACTTC. Amino acid sequence: CAISEESWEQYF.

The chain uses TRBV5-8 and TRBJ1-1, with TRBD1 as a possible D gene (6 bases). The germline gives CDR1 SGHTS, CDR2 YDEGEE. The V end lost 0 bases, the J end lost 1 base, and 16 bases lay between the germline ends. This CDR3 region has 17 residues. CDR3 nucleotide sequence: TGTGCCAGCAGCTTGGGTTTCAGGGGACGGGGGAACACTGAAGCTTTCTTT. Protein: CASSLGFRGRGNTEAFF.

The chain combines TRBV29-1 with TRBJ1-2; no firm D call. CDR3 length: 13 amino acids. Looked up from germline, CDR1 is SQVTM and CDR2 is ANQGSEA. The V gene lost 7 bases and the J gene lost 2 bases, with 14 bases spanning the gap. In DNA, the CDR3 is TGCAGCGGGTCCCTCGGCGGAAACTATGGCTACACCTTC. It is translated as CSGSLGGNYGYTF.

V is TRBV28 and J is TRBJ2-3; 7 bases align to TRBD2. The CDR3 runs 13 residues. CDR1 and CDR2 (germline): MDHEN, SYDVKM. With 3 bases clipped from V and 6 bases from J, the junction kept 3 bases outside the gene matches. For the CDR3, the DNA is TGTGCCAGCAGTTTTCCGGGGGGTGATACGCAGTATTTT. It encodes CASSFPGGDTQYF.

In its sample, this clone was seen a few times. The rearrangement uses TRBV12-3 or TRBV12-4 and TRBJ1-4; TRBD1 agrees at 8 bases. CDR3 size: 12 residues. V was pared by 4 bases and J by 14 bases, with 6 bases of the junction left unmatched. For the CDR3, the DNA is TGTGCCAGCAGTTACCGGGACAGGCAGCTGTTTTTT. Its protein is CASSYRDRQLFF.

The rearrangement links TRBV3-1 (or the pseudogene TRBV3-2) to TRBJ2-5; D not resolved. Germline CDR1 LGHDT, CDR2 YNNKEL (reference sequence). CDR3 length equals 17 residues. The V end was cut by 5 bases, the J end by 2 bases, with 21 bases between. The CDR3 spells CASSDIAWAARQETQYF. The CDR3, as DNA: TGTGCCAGCAGCGACATCGCCTGGGCCGCCCGTCAAGAGACCCAGTACTTC.

This sequence joins TRBV4-1 and TRBJ1-6; D is uncertain. V was cut by 3 bases and J by 7 bases, with 7 bases left in between. Germline V CDR1 and CDR2: MGHRA, YSYEKL. This CDR3 spans 13 amino acids. CDR3 protein: CASSHQRNSPLHF. The CDR3 DNA reads as TGCGCCAGCAGCCATCAGAGGAATTCACCCCTCCACTTT.